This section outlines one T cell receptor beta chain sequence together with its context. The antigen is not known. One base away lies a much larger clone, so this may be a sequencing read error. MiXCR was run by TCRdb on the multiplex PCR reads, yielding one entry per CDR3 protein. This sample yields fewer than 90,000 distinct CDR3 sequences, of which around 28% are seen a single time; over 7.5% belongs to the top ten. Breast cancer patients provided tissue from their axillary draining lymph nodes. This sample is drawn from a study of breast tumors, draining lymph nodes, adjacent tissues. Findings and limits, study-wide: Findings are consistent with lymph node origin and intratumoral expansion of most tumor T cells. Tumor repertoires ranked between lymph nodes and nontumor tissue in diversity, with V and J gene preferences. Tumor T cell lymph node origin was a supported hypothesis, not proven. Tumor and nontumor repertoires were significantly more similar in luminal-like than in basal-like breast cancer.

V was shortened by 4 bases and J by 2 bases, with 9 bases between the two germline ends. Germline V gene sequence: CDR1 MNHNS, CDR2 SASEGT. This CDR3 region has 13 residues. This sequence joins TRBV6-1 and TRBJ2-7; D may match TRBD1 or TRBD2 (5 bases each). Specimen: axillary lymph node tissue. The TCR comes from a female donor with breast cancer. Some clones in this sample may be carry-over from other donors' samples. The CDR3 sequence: CASSGMGAYEQYF. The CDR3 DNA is TGTGCCAGCAGTGGTATGGGGGCCTACGAGCAGTACTTC.